Detailed here is one T cell receptor beta chain. V was clipped by 5 bases and J by 2 bases; unmatched bases: 3. This CDR3 is 15 amino acids long. CDR1 and CDR2 (germline): SGHAT, FQNNGV. The sample comes from a study of cytomegalovirus exposure and HLA in healthy donors. Some clones are missing from TCRdb's copy, which holds only in-frame ones; the method was immunoSEQ multiplex PCR. The sample includes around 160,000 clones, around four fifths of them seen just once. V and J are TRBV11-2 and TRBJ1-3; 10 bases are shared with TRBD1. This clonotype was obtained from a man aged 30 to 39 in good health and CMV-seropositive. The sample was PBMCs. The CDR3 reads CASSRDRGPGNTIYF. The CDR3 bases are TGTGCCAGCAGCCGGGACAGGGGCCCTGGAAACACCATATATTTT.